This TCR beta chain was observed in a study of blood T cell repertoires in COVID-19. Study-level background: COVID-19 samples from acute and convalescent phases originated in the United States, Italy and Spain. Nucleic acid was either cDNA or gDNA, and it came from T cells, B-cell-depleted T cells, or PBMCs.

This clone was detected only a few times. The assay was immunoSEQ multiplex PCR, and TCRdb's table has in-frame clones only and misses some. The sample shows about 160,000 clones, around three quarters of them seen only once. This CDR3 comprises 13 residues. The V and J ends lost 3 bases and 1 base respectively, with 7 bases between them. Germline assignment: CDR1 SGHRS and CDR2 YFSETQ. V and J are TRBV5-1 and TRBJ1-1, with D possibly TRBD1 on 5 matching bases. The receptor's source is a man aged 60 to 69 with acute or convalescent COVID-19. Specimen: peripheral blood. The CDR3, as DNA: TGCGCCAGCAGCTGGCAGGGGAACACTGAAGCTTTCTTT. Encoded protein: CASSWQGNTEAFF.